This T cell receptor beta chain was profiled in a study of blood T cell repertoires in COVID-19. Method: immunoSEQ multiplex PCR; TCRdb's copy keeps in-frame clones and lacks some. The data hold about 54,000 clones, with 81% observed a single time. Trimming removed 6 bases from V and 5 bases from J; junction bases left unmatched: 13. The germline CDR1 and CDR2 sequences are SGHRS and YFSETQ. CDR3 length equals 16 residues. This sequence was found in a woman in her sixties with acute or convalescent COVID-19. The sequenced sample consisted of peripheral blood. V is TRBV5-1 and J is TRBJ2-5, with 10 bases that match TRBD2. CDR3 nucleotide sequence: TGCGCCAGCACTCTGGAGGGGGGACTAGCGAGGGAGACCCAGTACTTC. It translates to CASTLEGGLARETQYF.